The present TCR beta chain was sequenced within a study of graft-versus-host responses after intestinal transplantation. Study background: After anti-thymocyte globulin induction, recipients took tacrolimus and steroids for two to three years. Study-level results: Marrow from the recipient contained GvH clones, some of which had appeared first in ileum or blood.

As regards this clone: Its target is unknown.

From the graft tissue, intraepithelial and lamina propria lymphocytes were released through processing. The repertoire was sequenced with immunoSEQ multiplex PCR; TCRdb's copy has only in-frame clones and lacks some. Of under 8,000 clones in the sample, approximately 72% were seen once. Germline CDR1 and CDR2: MNHNY and SVGAGI (reference sequence). The V gene lost 9 bases and the J gene lost 3 bases, with 15 bases spanning the gap. CDR3 length equals 14 residues. Sequenced here: ileum tissue, sampled approximately 31 weeks after intestinal transplant. The receptor comes from a human patient who received an intestinal transplant, so some T cells may come from the graft donor. V and J are TRBV6-6 and TRBJ1-5; D possibly corresponds to TRBD1 (6 bases). CDR3 nucleotide sequence: TGTGCCAGTCACAAGGGACAAGTCAATCAGCCCCAGCATTTT. This translates into CASHKGQVNQPQHF.